This T cell receptor (beta chain) was sequenced in a study of a mutant IDH1 vaccine in newly diagnosed glioma. TCRdb keeps only in-frame clones here, not all; method: immunoSEQ multiplex PCR. The table has about 51,000 clones, 70% to 80% seen once. Specified time point: baseline, week 1 (first vaccination visit). Treatment noted: pre-vaccination baseline after standard-of-care therapy. The CDR3 runs to 14 residues. Germline-derived CDR1 and CDR2 are SGHDT and YYEEEE. Trimming at V came to 2 bases and at J to 5 bases, leaving 4 bases not matched to a gene. The source material was PBMCs, sampled from a glioma patient treated with radiotherapy, temozolomide or both. The clonotype comes from a woman aged 40 to 55 with glioma. The J gene is TRBJ2-5, the V gene TRBV5-6; TRBD2 matches 9 bases. CDR3 sequence: CASSLAGGGETQYF. The DNA for the CDR3 is TGTGCCAGCAGCTTAGCGGGGGGTGGTGAGACCCAGTACTTC.